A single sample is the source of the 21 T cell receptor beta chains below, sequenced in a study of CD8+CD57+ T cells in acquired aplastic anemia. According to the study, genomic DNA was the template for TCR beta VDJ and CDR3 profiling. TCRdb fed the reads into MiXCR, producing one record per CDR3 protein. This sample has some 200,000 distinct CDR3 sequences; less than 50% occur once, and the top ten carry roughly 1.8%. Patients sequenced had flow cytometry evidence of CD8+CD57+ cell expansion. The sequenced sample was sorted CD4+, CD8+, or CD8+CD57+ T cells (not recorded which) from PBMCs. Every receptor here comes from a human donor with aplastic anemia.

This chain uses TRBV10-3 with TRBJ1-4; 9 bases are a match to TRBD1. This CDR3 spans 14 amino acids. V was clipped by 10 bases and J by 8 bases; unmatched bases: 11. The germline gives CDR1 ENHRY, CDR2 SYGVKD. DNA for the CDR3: TGTGCCAGCCGAATGGGACAGGGAGACGAAAAACTGTTTTTT. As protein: CASRMGQGDEKLFF.

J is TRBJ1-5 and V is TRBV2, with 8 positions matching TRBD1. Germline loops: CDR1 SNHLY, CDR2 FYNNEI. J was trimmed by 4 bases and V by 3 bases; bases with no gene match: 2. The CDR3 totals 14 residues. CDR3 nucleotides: TGTGCCAGCAGTGATCGACAGGGGAATCAGCCCCAGCATTTT. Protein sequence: CASSDRQGNQPQHF.

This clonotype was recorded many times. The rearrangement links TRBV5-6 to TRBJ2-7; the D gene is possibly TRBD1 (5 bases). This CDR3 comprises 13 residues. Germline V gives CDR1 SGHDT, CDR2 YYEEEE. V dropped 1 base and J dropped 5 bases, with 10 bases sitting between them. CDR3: CASSLTGSNEQYF. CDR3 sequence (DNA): TGTGCCAGCAGCTTGACAGGTTCTAACGAGCAGTACTTC.

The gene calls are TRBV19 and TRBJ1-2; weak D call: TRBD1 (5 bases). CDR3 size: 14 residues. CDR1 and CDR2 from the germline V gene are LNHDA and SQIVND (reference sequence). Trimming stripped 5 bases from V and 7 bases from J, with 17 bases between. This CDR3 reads CASSPQAGLTGYTF. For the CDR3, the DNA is TGTGCCAGTAGTCCGCAGGCAGGGTTAACTGGCTACACCTTC.

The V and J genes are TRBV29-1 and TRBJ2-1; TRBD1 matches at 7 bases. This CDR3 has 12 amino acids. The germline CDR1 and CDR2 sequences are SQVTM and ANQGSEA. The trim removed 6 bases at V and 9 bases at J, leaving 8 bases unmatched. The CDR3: CSVADREPEQFF. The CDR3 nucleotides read TGCAGCGTGGCCGACAGGGAACCTGAGCAGTTCTTC.

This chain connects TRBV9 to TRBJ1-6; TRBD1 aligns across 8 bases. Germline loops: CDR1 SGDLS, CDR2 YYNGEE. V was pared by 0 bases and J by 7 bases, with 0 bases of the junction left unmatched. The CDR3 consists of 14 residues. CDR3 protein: CASSVAGGNSPLHF. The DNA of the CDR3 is TGTGCCAGCAGCGTAGCAGGGGGCAATTCACCCCTCCACTTT.

CDR3 nucleotide sequence: TGCAGCTCGAGTCTTGGGGGGGCGATAGATACGCAGTATTTT. Translating gives CSSSLGGAIDTQYF. The V gene is TRBV29-1, the J gene TRBJ2-3; D is perhaps TRBD2 (7 bases). Deletions cut 8 bases from V and 5 bases from J, with 20 bases between. This CDR3 has 14 residues. In germline, CDR1 is SQVTM, CDR2 ANQGSEA.

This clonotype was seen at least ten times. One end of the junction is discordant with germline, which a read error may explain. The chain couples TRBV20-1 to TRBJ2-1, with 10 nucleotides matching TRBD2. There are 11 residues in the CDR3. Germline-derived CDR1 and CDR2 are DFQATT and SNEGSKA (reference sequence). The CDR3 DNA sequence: TGCAGTGCTGGAGAAATAGCGGGAGGAAGTTTC. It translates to CSAGEIAGGSF.

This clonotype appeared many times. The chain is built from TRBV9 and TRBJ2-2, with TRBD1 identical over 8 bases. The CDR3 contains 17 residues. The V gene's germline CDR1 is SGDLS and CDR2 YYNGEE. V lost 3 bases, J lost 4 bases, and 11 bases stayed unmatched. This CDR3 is CASSARFGQGGTGELFF. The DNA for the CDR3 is TGTGCCAGCAGCGCTAGATTCGGACAGGGTGGCACCGGGGAGCTGTTTTTT.

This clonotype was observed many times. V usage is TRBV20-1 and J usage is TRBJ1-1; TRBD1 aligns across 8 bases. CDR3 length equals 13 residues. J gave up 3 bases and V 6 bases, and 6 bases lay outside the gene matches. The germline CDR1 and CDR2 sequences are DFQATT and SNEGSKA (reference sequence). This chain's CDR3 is CSARTGQHTEAFF. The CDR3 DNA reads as TGCAGTGCAAGGACAGGGCAACACACTGAAGCTTTCTTT.

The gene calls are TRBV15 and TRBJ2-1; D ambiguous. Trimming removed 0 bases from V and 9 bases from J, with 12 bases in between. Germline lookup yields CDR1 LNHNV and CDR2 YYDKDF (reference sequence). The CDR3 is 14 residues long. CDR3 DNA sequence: TGTGCCACCAGCAGAGACGGTGTTTCCGGTGAGCAGTTCTTC. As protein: CATSRDGVSGEQFF.

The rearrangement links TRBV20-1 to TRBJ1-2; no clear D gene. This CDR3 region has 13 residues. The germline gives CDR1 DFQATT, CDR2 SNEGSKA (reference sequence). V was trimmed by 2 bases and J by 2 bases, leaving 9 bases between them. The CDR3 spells CSARKGPNYGYTF. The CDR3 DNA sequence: TGCAGTGCTAGAAAGGGTCCGAACTATGGCTACACCTTC.

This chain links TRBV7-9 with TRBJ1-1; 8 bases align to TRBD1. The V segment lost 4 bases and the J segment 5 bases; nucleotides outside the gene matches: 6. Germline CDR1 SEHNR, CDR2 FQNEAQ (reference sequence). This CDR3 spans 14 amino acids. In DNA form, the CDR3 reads TGTGCCAGCAGCTCGACAGGGGCGGTGACTGAAGCTTTCTTT. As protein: CASSSTGAVTEAFF.

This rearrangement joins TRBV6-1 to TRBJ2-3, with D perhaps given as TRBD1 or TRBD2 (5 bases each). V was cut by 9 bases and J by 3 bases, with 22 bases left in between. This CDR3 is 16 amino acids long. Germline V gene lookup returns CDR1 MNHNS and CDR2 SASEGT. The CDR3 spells CASLPGGPLGTDTQYF. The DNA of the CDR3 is TGTGCCAGTCTCCCTGGGGGACCGCTTGGGACAGATACGCAGTATTTT.

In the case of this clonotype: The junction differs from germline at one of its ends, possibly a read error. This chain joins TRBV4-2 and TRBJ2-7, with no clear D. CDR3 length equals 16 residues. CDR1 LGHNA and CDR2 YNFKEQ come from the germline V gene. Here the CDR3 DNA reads TGTGCCAGTAGCCAAGATGAGGCGGTCGGACCCTACGAGCAGTACTTC. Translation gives CASSQDEAVGPYEQYF.

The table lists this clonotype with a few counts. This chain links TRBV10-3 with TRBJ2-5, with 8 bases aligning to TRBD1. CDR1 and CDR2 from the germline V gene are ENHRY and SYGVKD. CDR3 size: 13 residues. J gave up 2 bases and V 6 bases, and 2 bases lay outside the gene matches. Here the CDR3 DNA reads TGTGCCATCAGAGGACAGGGACAAGAGACCCAGTACTTC. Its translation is CAIRGQGQETQYF.

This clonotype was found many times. The CDR3 DNA reads TGTGCCAGCAGGGACCCGGCCCAAGAGACCCAGTACTTC. It translates to CASRDPAQETQYF. This rearrangement joins TRBV12-3 or TRBV12-4 to TRBJ2-5; no clear D. V lost 6 bases and J lost 1, with 9 bases in between. CDR3 length: 13 amino acids.

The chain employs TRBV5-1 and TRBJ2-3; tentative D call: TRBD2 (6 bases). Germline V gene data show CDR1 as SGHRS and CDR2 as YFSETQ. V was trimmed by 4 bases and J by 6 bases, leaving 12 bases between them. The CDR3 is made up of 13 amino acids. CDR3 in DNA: TGCGCCAGCAGCCTGGGAGGTAGGGATACGCAGTATTTT. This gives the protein CASSLGGRDTQYF.

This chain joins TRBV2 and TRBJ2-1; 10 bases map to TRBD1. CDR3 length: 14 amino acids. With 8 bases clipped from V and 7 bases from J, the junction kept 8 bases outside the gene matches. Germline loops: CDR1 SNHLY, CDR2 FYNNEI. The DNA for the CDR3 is TGTGCCAGCTTGTTCCGGACAGGGGGGAATGAGCAGTTCTTC. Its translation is CASLFRTGGNEQFF.

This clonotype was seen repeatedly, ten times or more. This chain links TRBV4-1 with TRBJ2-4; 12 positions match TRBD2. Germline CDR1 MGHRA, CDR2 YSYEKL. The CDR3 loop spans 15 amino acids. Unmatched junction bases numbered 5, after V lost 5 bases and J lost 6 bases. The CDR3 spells CASSVSTSGRNIQYF. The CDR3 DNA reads TGCGCCAGCAGCGTCTCGACTAGCGGGAGAAACATTCAGTACTTC.

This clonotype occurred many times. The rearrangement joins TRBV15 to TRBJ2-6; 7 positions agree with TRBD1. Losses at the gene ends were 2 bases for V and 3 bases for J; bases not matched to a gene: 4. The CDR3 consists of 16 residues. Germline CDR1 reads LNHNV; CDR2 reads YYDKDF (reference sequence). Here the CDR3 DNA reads TGTGCCACCAGCAGATCCTGGACAGGTGGGGCCAACGTCCTGACTTTC. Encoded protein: CATSRSWTGGANVLTF.